This T cell receptor (beta chain) was found in a study of blood T cells in healthy people across ages (dated by TCRdb to 2013 to 2016). For the study in its entirety: Template switching captured roughly one uniquely barcoded TCR beta cDNA molecule per two T cells in model experiments. Age-related changes in TCR beta repertoire diversity were measured in the study by deep sequencing normalized with unique cDNA molecular identifiers. Four age groups were formed from the donors: young (average around 15 years), middle-aged (less than 40), aged (about 68) and long-lived (more than 75). To avoid experimental bias, donors of different ages were spread randomly across the sequencing lanes. Two additional independent replicas of 1 million unique cDNA reads from the same blood draw were analyzed for two donors (one aged 18 to 30 and one aged 80 or older). Broader findings and caveats from the paper: Because donor CMV infection status was unknown, age-related changes in expanded clonotypes were potentially confounded. As age increased, observed TCR beta diversity per million T cells dropped in a roughly linear way, and a significant reduction was already evident by age about 40. The long-lived group showed more naive CD4+ T cells, fewer expanded clones and increased TCR diversity than the aged group, suggesting age selection. There was a strong correlation between observed TCR beta diversity and the percentage of naive T cells measured by flow cytometry. Conclusive comparison of naive and antigen-experienced compartments was prevented by the profiling of bulk unsorted PBMCs. Total diversity estimates from one million sequenced T cells were considered lower bounds and underestimates.

As concerns this clonotype: Its antigen is unknown. Base qualities were left out, and no much larger clone turns up one base away.

Library construction relied on 5' RACE. These reads were obtained on an Illumina HiSeq 2500. The second PCR ran for roughly 7 to 11 cycles and used a J-beta primer mix along with a sample-barcoded 5' primer. Each TCR beta cDNA molecule received a unique molecular identifier from a template-switch 5' adaptor carrying 12 random nucleotides. Each sample yielded at least 2.5 million CDR3-containing paired-end reads. First-strand cDNA was synthesized from all RNA with the Mint cDNA synthesis kit, primed by a TRBC-specific oligonucleotide. Following uracil-DNA glycosylase treatment, all cDNA underwent a first 18-cycle PCR with the universal primers M1SS and BC2_uni_R. The authors' pipeline ran thus. Normalization of each sample was performed by random selection of 1 million high-quality reads, each carrying a distinct molecular identifier. Reads sharing molecular identifiers were discarded rather than binned into consensus sequences. MiTCR, run with a Q25 quality threshold and the strictest error-elimination algorithm, handled CDR3 identification, clonotype clustering and error correction. Lower-bound total TCR beta diversity was estimated with a nonparametric unseen species model using Euler transformation. The public reads were run again by TCRdb, first through fastp at Q25 and then through MiXCR, and only productive beta chains were kept. Here each entry gathers all rows of one CDR3 protein and keeps the most common genes and DNA. The authors' filters were not applied to this entry. The sample table records under 850,000 distinct CDR3 sequences; about 34% of these occur just once. The ten biggest clones cover 10% to 15% of the sample.

Systemically healthy Caucasian individuals from Russia, some 36 in total and aged about 6 to 95 years, were included as donors. Approximately 10 milliliters of peripheral blood were collected from each donor into EDTA-treated Vacutainer tubes. Ficoll-Paque density-gradient centrifugation was used to isolate PBMCs, with at least 6.5 million per sample. Trizol reagent was used to extract total RNA from the PBMCs, yielding at least 6 micrograms per sample. Naive CD45RAhigh/CD27high T cell percentages were measured by flow cytometry on a PBMC aliquot from every donor. The receptor comes from a man between 18 and 35 years old in good health. Specimen: blood.

The CDR3 corresponds to CASSSTSAVQLVYNEQYF. The bases are TGTGCCAGCAGTTCCACCTCCGCCGTTCAGTTGGTATACAATGAGCAGTACTTC. The chain was built from TRBV28 and TRBJ2-7; confidence is insufficient to name the D gene. Inclusive of the bounding cysteine and phenylalanine, the CDR3 is 18 residues long. Just the 54-base CDR3 DNA is kept, in frame starting at base 1. CDR1 and CDR2, looked up from the germline V gene, are MDHEN and SYDVKM. The junction carries 29 bases between V and J, which are trimmed by 4 bases and 7 bases respectively. Reference TRBV28 and TRBJ2-7 proteins supply the regions before and after the CDR3; the full variable domain is: DVKVTQSSRYLVKRTGEKVFLECVQDMDHENMFWYRQDPGLGLRLIYFSYDVKMKEKGDIPEGYSVSREKKERFSLILESASTNQTSMYLCASSSTSAVQLVYNEQYFGPGTRLTVT.